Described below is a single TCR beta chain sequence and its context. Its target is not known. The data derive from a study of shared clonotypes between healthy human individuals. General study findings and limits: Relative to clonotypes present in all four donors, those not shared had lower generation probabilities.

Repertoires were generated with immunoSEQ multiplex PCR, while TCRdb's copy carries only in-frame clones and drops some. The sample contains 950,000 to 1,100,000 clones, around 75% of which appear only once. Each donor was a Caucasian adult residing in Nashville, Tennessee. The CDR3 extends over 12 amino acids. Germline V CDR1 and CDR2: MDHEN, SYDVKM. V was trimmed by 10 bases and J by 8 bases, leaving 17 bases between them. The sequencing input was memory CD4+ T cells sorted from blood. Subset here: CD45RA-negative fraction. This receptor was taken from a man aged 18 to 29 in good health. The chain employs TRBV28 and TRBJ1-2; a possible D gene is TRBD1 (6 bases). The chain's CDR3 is CAITWGAGGYTF. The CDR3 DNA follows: TGTGCCATTACTTGGGGGGCAGGAGGCTACACCTTC.